The clone carrying this T cell receptor (beta chain) was found many times. The antigen remains undetermined. V lost 3 bases to trimming and J lost 4 bases, with 24 bases between them. CDR3 length: 17 amino acids. The germline gives CDR1 DFQATT, CDR2 SNEGSKA (reference sequence). TCRdb re-analysed the RT-PCR reads in MiXCR, keeping a single row per CDR3 protein. The repertoire consists of almost 250,000 distinct CDR3 sequences, with 10% to 15% occurring once and the leading ten covering less than 8.5%. This sample was taken from a study of response to subunit inactivated influenza vaccine. Study-level points and caveats: The authors suggested that few new T cells are recruited per seasonal influenza vaccination.

This specimen was non-naive T cells sorted from PBMCs, taken roughly 15 days before vaccination. The chain couples TRBV20-1 to TRBJ1-2; possible D gene TRBD1, 5 bases. The receptor was isolated from a man aged 45 to 65 who received an inactivated influenza vaccine. For the CDR3, the DNA is TGCAGTGCTAGGCTTGAAAAGACAGCGAAAAACCTCTATGGCTACACCTTC. The encoded protein is CSARLEKTAKNLYGYTF.